The 2 T cell receptor beta chains given below trace back to one sample, sequenced in a study of response to subunit inactivated influenza vaccine (dated by TCRdb to 2016 to 2019). Library prep was done by RT-PCR. For sequencing, an Illumina HiSeq 2500 was employed. Starting from the raw public reads, TCRdb applied fastp trimming at Q25, assembled clones with MiXCR and retained in-frame beta chains. Rows merge per CDR3 protein into single entries with the most common DNA and genes. Within this sample are over 750,000 distinct CDR3 sequences, with about 20% of them counted one time only. The ten most abundant clones make up approximately 10% of the sample. The material was PBMCs from blood, obtained 4 to 6 days after vaccination. These receptors all come from a man aged 50 to 60 who received an inactivated influenza vaccine. Donor details come from another sample of the same person, matched by shared clones.

As DNA, the CDR3 is TGTGCCAGCACCCCCCGGGGGGAATCCGGCTACAATGAGCAGTTCTTC. Translated: CASTPRGESGYNEQFF. This chain links TRBV6-1 with TRBJ2-1, with 7 bases lining up with TRBD2. Looked up from germline, CDR1 is MNHNS and CDR2 is SASEGT. V lost 7 bases and J lost 3; bases outside the gene matches: 12. CDR3 length: 16 residues.

This chain connects TRBV20-1 to TRBJ2-1; D is perhaps TRBD2 (6 bases). This CDR3 region has 14 residues. Trimming shortened V by 3 bases and J by 5 bases, and 14 bases separated the two germline ends. Germline V gives CDR1 DFQATT, CDR2 SNEGSKA (reference sequence). CDR3 DNA: TGCAGTGCTAGGGACGGGAGCGTCGACAATGAGCAGTTCTTC. It translates to CSARDGSVDNEQFF.